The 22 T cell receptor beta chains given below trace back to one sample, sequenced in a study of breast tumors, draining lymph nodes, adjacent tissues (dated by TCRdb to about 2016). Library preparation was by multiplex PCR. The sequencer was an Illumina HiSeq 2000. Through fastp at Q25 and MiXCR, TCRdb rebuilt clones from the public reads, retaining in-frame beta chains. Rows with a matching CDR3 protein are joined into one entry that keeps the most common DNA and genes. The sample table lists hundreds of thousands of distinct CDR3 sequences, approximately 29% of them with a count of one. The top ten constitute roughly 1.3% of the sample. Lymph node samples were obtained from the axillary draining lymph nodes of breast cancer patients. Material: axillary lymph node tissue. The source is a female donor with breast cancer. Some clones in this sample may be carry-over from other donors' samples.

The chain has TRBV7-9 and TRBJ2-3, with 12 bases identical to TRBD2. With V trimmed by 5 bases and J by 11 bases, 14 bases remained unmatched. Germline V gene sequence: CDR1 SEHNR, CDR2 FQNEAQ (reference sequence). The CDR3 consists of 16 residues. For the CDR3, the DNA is TGTGCCAGCAGCCCTAAAGGACTAGCGGGATTCAATGAGCAGTATTTT. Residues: CASSPKGLAGFNEQYF. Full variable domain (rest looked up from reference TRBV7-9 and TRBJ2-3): DTGVSQNPRHKITKRGQNVTFRCDPISEHNRLYWYRQTLGQGPEFLTYFQNEAQLEKSRLLSDRFSAERPKGSFSTLEIQRTEQGDSAMYLCASSPKGLAGFNEQYFGPGTRLTVL.

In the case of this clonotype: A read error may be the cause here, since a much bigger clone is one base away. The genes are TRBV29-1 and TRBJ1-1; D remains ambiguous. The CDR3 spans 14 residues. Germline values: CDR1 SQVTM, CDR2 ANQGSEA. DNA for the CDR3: TGCGGCGTTGAAGAGGGTCAGTCGAACACTGAAGCTTTCTTT. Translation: CGVEEGQSNTEAFF.

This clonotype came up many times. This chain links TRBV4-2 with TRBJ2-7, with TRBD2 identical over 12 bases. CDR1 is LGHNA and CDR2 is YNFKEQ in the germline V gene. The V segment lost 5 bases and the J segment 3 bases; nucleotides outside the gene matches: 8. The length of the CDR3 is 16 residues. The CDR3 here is CASSDALAGGIYEQYF. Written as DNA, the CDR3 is TGTGCCAGCAGCGACGCCCTAGCGGGGGGGATCTACGAGCAGTACTTC.

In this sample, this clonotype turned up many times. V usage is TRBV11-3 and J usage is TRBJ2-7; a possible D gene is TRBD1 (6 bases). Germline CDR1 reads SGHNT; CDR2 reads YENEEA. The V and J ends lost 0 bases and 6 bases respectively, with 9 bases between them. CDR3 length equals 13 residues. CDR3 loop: CASSLDYRVEQYF. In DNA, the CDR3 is TGTGCCAGCAGCTTAGACTACAGGGTCGAGCAGTACTTC.

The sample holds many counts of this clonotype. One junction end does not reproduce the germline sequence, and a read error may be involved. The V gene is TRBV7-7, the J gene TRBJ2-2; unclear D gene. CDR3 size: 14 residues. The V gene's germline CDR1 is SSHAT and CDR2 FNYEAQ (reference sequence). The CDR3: CASSPSGHTGELFF. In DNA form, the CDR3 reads TGTGCTAGCAGCCCCTCAGGACACACCGGGGAGCTGTTTTTT.

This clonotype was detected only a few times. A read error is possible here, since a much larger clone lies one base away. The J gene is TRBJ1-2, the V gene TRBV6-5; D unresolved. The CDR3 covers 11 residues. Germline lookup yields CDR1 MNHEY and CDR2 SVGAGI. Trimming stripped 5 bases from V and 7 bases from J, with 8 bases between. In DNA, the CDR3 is TGTGCCAGCAGTCACGGAGGTGGCTACACCTTC. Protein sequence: CASSHGGGYTF.

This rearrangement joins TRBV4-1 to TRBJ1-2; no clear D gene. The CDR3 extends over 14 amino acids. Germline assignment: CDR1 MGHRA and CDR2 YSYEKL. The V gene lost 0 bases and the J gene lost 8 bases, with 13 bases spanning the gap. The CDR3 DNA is TGCGCCAGCAGCCAAGAGCCGCGAGAGGTAGGCTACACCTTC. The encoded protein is CASSQEPREVGYTF.

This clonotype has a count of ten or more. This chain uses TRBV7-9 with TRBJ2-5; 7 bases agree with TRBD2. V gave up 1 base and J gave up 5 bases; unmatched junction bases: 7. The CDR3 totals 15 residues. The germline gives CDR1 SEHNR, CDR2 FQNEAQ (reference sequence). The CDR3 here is CASSLVAGVRETQYF. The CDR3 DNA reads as TGTGCCAGCAGCTTAGTGGCGGGAGTCCGCGAGACCCAGTACTTC.

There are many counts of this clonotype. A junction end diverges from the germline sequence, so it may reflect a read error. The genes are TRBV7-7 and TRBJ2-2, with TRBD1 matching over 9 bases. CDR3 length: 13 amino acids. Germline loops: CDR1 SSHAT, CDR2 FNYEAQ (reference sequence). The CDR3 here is CASSTTGGGELFF. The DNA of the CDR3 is TGTGCTAGCAGCACGACAGGGGGCGGGGAGCTGTTTTTT. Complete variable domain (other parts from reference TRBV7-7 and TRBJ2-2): GAGVSQSPRYKVTKRGQDVTLRCDPISSHATLYWYQQALGQGPEFLTYFNYEAQPDKSGLPSDRFSAERPEGSISTLTIQRTEQRDSAMYRCASSTTGGGELFFGEGSRLTVL.

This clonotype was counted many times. CDR3 residues: CASSLVVGTSNSPLHF. The CDR3 DNA follows: TGTGCCAGCAGCTTGGTCGTCGGGACGAGTAATTCACCCCTCCACTTT. The V and J genes are TRBV5-6 and TRBJ1-6; tentatively, D is TRBD1 (5 bases). The CDR3 covers 16 residues. V was trimmed by 0 bases and J by 6 bases, leaving 13 bases between them. Per germline, CDR1 SGHDT and CDR2 YYEEEE.

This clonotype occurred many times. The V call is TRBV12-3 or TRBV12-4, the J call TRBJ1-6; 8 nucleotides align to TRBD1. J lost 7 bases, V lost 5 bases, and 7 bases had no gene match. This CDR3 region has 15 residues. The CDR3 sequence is CASSPNRDRNSPLHF. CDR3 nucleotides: TGTGCCAGCAGTCCCAACCGGGACAGGAATTCACCCCTCCACTTT.

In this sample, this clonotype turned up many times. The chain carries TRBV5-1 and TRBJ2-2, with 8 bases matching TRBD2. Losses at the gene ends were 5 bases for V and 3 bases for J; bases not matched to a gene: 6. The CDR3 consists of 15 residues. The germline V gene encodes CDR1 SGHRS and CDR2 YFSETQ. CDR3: CASSSGNRYTGELFF. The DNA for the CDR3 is TGCGCCAGCAGTAGCGGGAACCGGTACACCGGGGAGCTGTTTTTT.

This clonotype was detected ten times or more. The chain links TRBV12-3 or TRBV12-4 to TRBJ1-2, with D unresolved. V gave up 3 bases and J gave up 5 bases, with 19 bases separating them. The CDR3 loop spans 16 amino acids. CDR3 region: CASSFRVPDSKYGYTF. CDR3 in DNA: TGTGCCAGCAGTTTCCGGGTCCCCGACTCCAAGTATGGCTACACCTTC.

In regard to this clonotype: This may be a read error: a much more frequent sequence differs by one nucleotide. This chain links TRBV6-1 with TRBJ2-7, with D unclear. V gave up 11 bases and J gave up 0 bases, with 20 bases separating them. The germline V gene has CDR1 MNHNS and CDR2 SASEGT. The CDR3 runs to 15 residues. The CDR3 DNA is TGTGCCGGCACCGACGGGCGTTTTAGCTCCTACGAGCAGTACTTC. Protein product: CAGTDGRFSSYEQYF.

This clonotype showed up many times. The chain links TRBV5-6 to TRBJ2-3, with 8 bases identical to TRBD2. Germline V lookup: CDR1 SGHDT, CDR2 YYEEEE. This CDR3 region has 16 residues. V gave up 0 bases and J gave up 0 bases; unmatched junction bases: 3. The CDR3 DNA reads TGTGCCAGCAGCTTGGTTGCTAGCGGGAGCACAGATACGCAGTATTTT. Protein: CASSLVASGSTDTQYF. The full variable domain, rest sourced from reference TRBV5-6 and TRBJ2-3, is DAGVTQSPTHLIKTRGQQVTLRCSPKSGHDTVSWYQQALGQGPQFIFQYYEEEERQRGNFPDRFSGHQFPNYSSELNVNALLLGDSALYLCASSLVASGSTDTQYFGPGTRLTVL.

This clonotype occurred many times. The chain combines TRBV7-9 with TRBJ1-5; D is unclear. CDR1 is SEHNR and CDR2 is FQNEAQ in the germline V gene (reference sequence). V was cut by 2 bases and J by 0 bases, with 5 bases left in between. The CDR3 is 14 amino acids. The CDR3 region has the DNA TGTGCCAGCAGCTTAATTAATAGCAATCAGCCCCAGCATTTT. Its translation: CASSLINSNQPQHF.

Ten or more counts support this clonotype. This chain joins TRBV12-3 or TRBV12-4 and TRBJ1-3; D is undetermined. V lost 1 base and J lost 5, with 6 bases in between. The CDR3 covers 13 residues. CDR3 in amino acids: CASSLDRRNTIYF. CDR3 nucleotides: TGTGCCAGCAGTTTAGACCGCCGAAACACCATATATTTT.

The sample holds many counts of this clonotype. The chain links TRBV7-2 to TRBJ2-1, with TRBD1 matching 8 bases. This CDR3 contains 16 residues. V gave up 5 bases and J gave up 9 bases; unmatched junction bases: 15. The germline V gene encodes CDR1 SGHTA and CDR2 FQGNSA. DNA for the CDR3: TGTGCCAGCAGCCCACCACAGGGGGGCGCCTATCCTGAGCAGTTCTTC. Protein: CASSPPQGGAYPEQFF.

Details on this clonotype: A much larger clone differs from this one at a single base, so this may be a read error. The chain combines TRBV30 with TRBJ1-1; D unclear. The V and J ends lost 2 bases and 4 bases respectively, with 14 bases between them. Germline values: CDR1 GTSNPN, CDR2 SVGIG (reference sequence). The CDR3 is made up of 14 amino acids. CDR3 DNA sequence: TGTGCCTGGAGTCAGGTGCGGTGGGGCACTGAAGCTTTCTTT. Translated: CAWSQVRWGTEAFF.

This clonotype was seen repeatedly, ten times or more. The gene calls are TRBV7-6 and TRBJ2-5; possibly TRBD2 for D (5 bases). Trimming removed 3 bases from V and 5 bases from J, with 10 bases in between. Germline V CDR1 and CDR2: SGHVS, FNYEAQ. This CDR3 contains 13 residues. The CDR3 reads CASSFTWRETQYF. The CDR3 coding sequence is TGTGCCAGCAGCTTTACCTGGAGGGAGACCCAGTACTTC.

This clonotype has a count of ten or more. For the CDR3, the DNA is TGTGCCAGCAGTTTTAGGGGTCCCGATACGCAGTATTTT. It is translated as CASSFRGPDTQYF. The chain employs TRBV12-3 or TRBV12-4 and TRBJ2-3; tentative D call: TRBD1 (5 bases). The CDR3 covers 13 residues. V was cut by 3 bases and J by 6 bases, with 10 bases left in between.

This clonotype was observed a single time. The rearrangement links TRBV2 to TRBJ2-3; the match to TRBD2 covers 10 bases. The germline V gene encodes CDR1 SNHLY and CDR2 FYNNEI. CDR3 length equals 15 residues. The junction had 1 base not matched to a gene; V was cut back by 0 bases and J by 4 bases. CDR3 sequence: CASSEAGTSADTQYF. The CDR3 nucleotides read TGTGCCAGCAGTGAAGCTGGGACTAGCGCAGATACGCAGTATTTT.